This is a list of T cell receptor beta chains from one sample in a study of cytomegalovirus exposure and HLA in healthy donors. Profiling relied on immunoSEQ multiplex PCR, and the TCRdb table lists in-frame clones only, not all of them. The repertoire holds about 220,000 clones, 82% seen once, with 5.4% in the top ten. The material sequenced was PBMCs. The source is a woman aged 40 to 55 in good health and CMV-seropositive. The CDR3 runs from the conserved cysteine through the conserved F or W. Each record gives: V gene, J gene, D gene, clone size, CDR3 DNA, CDR3 protein. The D gene is left open where the match is weak. For some rows the clone size is stated as once, few or many, or as a class when expanded; others skip it.

TRBV4-3,TRBJ1-4,NA,NA,TGCGCCAGCAGCCGCAAGATCGCGGGGGCAACTAATGAAAAACTGTTTTTT,CASSRKIAGATNEKLFF
TRBV7-2,TRBJ2-4,TRBD1,NA,TGTGCCAGCAGCGCCCCGAGACAGGGGTTAGCCAAAAACATTCAGTACTTC,CASSAPRQGLAKNIQYF
TRBV18,TRBJ1-5,NA,NA,TGTGCCAGCTCACCAAGCCCAGGGGAAGACCCTTATAGCAATCAGCCCCAGCATTTT,CASSPSPGEDPYSNQPQHF
TRBV30,TRBJ1-1,TRBD1,once,TGTGCCTGGGGTAAGACAGGGGGTGAAGCTTTCTTT,CAWGKTGGEAFF
TRBV5-1,TRBJ1-1,NA,NA,TGCGCCAGCAGCCGAGGCGGGGACGTTGGGGACACTGAAGCTTTCTTT,CASSRGGDVGDTEAFF
TRBV16,TRBJ1-5,NA,NA,TGTGCCAGCAGCCAATCGGTGGTACAGGGCAACAATCAGCCCCAGCATTTT,CASSQSVVQGNNQPQHF
TRBV13,TRBJ2-3,TRBD2,NA,TGTGCCAGCAGCTCCCCATGGACTAGCGGGAGTGCAGATACGCAGTATTTT,CASSSPWTSGSADTQYF
TRBV11-3,TRBJ2-1,TRBD1,NA,TGTGCCAGCAGCCGGGACAGGGTCATCAATGAGCAGTTCTTC,CASSRDRVINEQFF
TRBV15,TRBJ2-7,NA,NA,TGTGCCACCAGCAGGCTGCGAGCCTACGAGCAGTACTTC,CATSRLRAYEQYF
TRBV7-9,TRBJ1-1,NA,NA,TGTGCCAGCAGGATGGAGAGCTTGAACACTGAAGCTTTCTTT,CASRMESLNTEAFF
TRBV7-2,TRBJ2-3,NA,NA,TGTGCCAGCAGACAGATAAACACAGATACGCAGTATTTT,CASRQINTDTQYF
TRBV5-6,TRBJ1-2,TRBD1,NA,TGTGCCAGCAGCGGTGCCGGGACAGGGGGGTTACCCGTCTATCGCTACACCTTC,CASSGAGTGGLPVYRYTF
TRBV30,TRBJ2-3,TRBD2,few,TGTGCCTGCAGTAGCGGGCGTAGCACAGATACGCAGTATTTT,CACSSGRSTDTQYF
TRBV5-6,TRBJ1-2,NA,NA,TGTGCCAGCAGCTTGGGCAGGTCAGATATTAATGGCTACACCTTC,CASSLGRSDINGYTF
TRBV28,TRBJ2-7,TRBD2,NA,TGTGCCAGCAGTTTAGCGGGAGGATTCTACGAGCAGTACTTC,CASSLAGGFYEQYF
TRBV7-8,TRBJ1-6,TRBD1,NA,TGTGCCAGCAGCCCGGGACAGGGGTTAGTCCTCCACTTT,CASSPGQGLVLHF
TRBV29-1,TRBJ1-2,TRBD1,NA,TGCAGCGCTGGGACAGATACCAACTATGGCTACACCTTC,CSAGTDTNYGYTF
TRBV27,TRBJ1-1,NA,NA,TGTGCCAGCAGACCCACAACAGAGGGATGGGCTGAAGCTTTCTTT,CASRPTTEGWAEAFF
TRBV25-1,TRBJ2-2,NA,NA,TGTGCCAGCAGGCAGGGTGGGACCGGGGAGCTGTTTTTT,CASRQGGTGELFF
TRBV9,TRBJ2-2,TRBD2,NA,TGTGCCAGCAGCGTAGACCCTAGCGGGATGGTCGGGGAGCTGTTTTTT,CASSVDPSGMVGELFF
TRBV11-2,TRBJ1-3,NA,NA,TGTGCCAGCAGCTACATAACAGGGCCCCGGGGGGACACCATATATTTT,CASSYITGPRGDTIYF
TRBV28,TRBJ2-7,NA,NA,TGTGCCAGCAGTTTTGTAATAGCTTACGAGCAGTACTTC,CASSFVIAYEQYF
TRBV7-2,TRBJ1-6,NA,NA,TGTGCCAGCAGCTTAGCTGTCGGTCAGGCTGATTCACCCCTCCACTTT,CASSLAVGQADSPLHF
TRBV11-3,TRBJ1-6,NA,NA,TGTGCCAGCAGCCCGGACAGCTCCTATAATTCACCCCTCCACTTT,CASSPDSSYNSPLHF
TRBV6-5,TRBJ2-5,TRBD1,NA,TGTGCCAGCAGCCCCGGGACAGGGGGAGAGACCCAGTACTTC,CASSPGTGGETQYF
TRBV7-9,TRBJ2-7,TRBD2,NA,TGTGCCAGCAGCTTAGCTGGTAGCGGGCGTATTTTAGCAGAGCAGTACTTC,CASSLAGSGRILAEQYF
TRBV5-8,TRBJ1-3,NA,NA,TGTGCCAGCAGTCCCGGGAGCTCCGGAAACACCATATATTTT,CASSPGSSGNTIYF
TRBV7-8,TRBJ2-7,NA,NA,TGTGCCAGCAGCTCCGTGGCAGGGCCTTACGAGCAGTACTTC,CASSSVAGPYEQYF
TRBV4-3,TRBJ2-1,TRBD2,NA,TGCGCCAGCAGCCAACGGACTAGCGGTGCCAATGAGCAGTTCTTC,CASSQRTSGANEQFF
TRBV5-6,TRBJ1-3,NA,NA,TGTGCCAGCAGCTCCAAACTGGACTTCTCTGGAAACACCATATATTTT,CASSSKLDFSGNTIYF
TRBV6-5,TRBJ1-1,NA,NA,TGTGCCAGCAGTAAAATACAGGGGAACACTGAAGCTTTCTTT,CASSKIQGNTEAFF
TRBV6-1,TRBJ1-1,NA,NA,TGTGCCAGCAGTGAACTGCGAGGGACTGAAGCTTTCTTT,CASSELRGTEAFF
TRBV27,TRBJ2-5,TRBD2,NA,TGTGCCAGCAGTCCCGGGACTAGCGGGGGTTACCAAGAGACCCAGTACTTC,CASSPGTSGGYQETQYF
TRBV7-9,TRBJ2-7,TRBD2,NA,TGTGCCAGCAGCGCTAGCGGGATCCACGAGCAGTACTTC,CASSASGIHEQYF
TRBV27,TRBJ2-3,TRBD2,NA,TGTGCCAGCAACTTACAGCGGGGACGTAGCACAGATACGCAGTATTTT,CASNLQRGRSTDTQYF
TRBV10-3,TRBJ1-4,TRBD1,NA,TGTGCCATCAGCAATAACAGGGGAGGAAATGAAAAACTGTTTTTT,CAISNNRGGNEKLFF
TRBV25-1,TRBJ1-2,TRBD1,once,TGTGCCAGCAGTGGAACAGGGGGCGGCTACACCTTC,CASSGTGGGYTF
TRBV29-1,TRBJ1-1,NA,NA,TGCAGCGTTGTTAGAGGAGGGGAGACTGAAGCTTTCTTT,CSVVRGGETEAFF
TRBV11-2,TRBJ1-1,NA,NA,TGTGCCAGCAGCCTGGCGGAGATCACTGAAGCTTTCTTT,CASSLAEITEAFF
TRBV11-3,TRBJ2-3,NA,NA,TGTGCCAGCAGCTTAGGACTTAGCACAGATACGCAGTATTTT,CASSLGLSTDTQYF
TRBV7-9,TRBJ2-2,TRBD1,NA,TGTGCCAGCAGGCTACAGGGGTCCACCGGGGAGCTGTTTTTT,CASRLQGSTGELFF
TRBV6-5,TRBJ2-7,TRBD1,NA,TGTGCCAGCAGTTGGACAGGGAGCTCCTACGAGCAGTACTTC,CASSWTGSSYEQYF
TRBV5-4,TRBJ1-2,NA,NA,TGTGCCAGCAGCTTAGAGGTCTATGGCTACACCTTC,CASSLEVYGYTF
TRBV6-5,TRBJ2-7,TRBD2,NA,TGTGCCAGCAGAATAACTAGCGGGGGGGCCTACGAGCAGTACTTC,CASRITSGGAYEQYF
TRBV11-3,TRBJ2-2,TRBD2,NA,TGTGCCAGTGAACCGGGACTAATCAGCACCGGGGAGCTGTTTTTT,CASEPGLISTGELFF
TRBV20-1,TRBJ1-1,NA,NA,TGCAGTGCTTCCCTCTTATTTGAAGCTTTCTTT,CSASLLFEAFF
TRBV5-4,TRBJ2-1,TRBD2,NA,TGTGCCAGCAGCGTCGGCGGGGGGGCCGTGGTATTTGGGCAGTTCTTC,CASSVGGGAVVFGQFF